This entry is about one T cell receptor (beta chain). Time point of the sample: pretreatment peripheral blood. This sample was taken from a study of PD-L1 blockade in urothelial cancer. Study-level background: Patients, treated from about 2014 onward, received atezolizumab 1,200 mg intravenously every 3 weeks.

Trimming removed 3 bases at V and 3 bases at J, with 9 bases between. Germline values: CDR1 KGHSY, CDR2 FQNENV. The CDR3 runs 13 residues. Each PCR received spiked synthetic TCR analog templates. The assay was immunoSEQ multiplex PCR, and TCRdb's table has in-frame clones only and misses some. The profile shows 70,000 to 90,000 clones, more than 70% of them singletons. The source material was PBMCs, sampled around atezolizumab (anti-PD-L1) treatment. This TCR was recovered from a man in his sixties with urothelial cancer. The genes are TRBV16 and TRBJ2-7; D might be TRBD1 (5 bases). CDR3 protein: CASSQQGNYEQYF. The CDR3 DNA reads TGTGCCAGCAGCCAGCAGGGAAACTACGAGCAGTACTTC.